This T cell receptor (beta chain) was sequenced during a study of blood T cell repertoires in COVID-19. This clone was counted between two and nine times. Profiling relied on immunoSEQ multiplex PCR, and the TCRdb table lists in-frame clones only, not all of them. The sample includes a few hundred thousand clones, about 88% of them seen just once. V shed 2 bases and J shed 9 bases, with 14 bases lying between them. Germline assignment: CDR1 SGHVS and CDR2 FNYEAQ. The CDR3 contains 15 residues. The sequence came from a woman in her twenties or thirties who had recovered from COVID-19. The chain has TRBV7-6 and TRBJ1-6; D possibly corresponds to TRBD1 (5 bases). Source material: PBMCs or T cells enriched from blood (not recorded which). The CDR3 region is CASSLIRDSSSPLHF. CDR3 coding DNA: TGTGCCAGCAGCTTAATCAGGGATTCCTCTTCACCCCTCCACTTT. Together with reference TRBV7-6 and TRBJ1-6, the CDR3 gives the full variable domain: GAGVSQSPRYKVTKRGQDVALRCDPISGHVSLYWYRQALGQGPEFLTYFNYEAQQDKSGLPNDRFSAERPEGSISTLTIQRTEQRDSAMYRCASSLIRDSSSPLHFGNGTRLTVT.